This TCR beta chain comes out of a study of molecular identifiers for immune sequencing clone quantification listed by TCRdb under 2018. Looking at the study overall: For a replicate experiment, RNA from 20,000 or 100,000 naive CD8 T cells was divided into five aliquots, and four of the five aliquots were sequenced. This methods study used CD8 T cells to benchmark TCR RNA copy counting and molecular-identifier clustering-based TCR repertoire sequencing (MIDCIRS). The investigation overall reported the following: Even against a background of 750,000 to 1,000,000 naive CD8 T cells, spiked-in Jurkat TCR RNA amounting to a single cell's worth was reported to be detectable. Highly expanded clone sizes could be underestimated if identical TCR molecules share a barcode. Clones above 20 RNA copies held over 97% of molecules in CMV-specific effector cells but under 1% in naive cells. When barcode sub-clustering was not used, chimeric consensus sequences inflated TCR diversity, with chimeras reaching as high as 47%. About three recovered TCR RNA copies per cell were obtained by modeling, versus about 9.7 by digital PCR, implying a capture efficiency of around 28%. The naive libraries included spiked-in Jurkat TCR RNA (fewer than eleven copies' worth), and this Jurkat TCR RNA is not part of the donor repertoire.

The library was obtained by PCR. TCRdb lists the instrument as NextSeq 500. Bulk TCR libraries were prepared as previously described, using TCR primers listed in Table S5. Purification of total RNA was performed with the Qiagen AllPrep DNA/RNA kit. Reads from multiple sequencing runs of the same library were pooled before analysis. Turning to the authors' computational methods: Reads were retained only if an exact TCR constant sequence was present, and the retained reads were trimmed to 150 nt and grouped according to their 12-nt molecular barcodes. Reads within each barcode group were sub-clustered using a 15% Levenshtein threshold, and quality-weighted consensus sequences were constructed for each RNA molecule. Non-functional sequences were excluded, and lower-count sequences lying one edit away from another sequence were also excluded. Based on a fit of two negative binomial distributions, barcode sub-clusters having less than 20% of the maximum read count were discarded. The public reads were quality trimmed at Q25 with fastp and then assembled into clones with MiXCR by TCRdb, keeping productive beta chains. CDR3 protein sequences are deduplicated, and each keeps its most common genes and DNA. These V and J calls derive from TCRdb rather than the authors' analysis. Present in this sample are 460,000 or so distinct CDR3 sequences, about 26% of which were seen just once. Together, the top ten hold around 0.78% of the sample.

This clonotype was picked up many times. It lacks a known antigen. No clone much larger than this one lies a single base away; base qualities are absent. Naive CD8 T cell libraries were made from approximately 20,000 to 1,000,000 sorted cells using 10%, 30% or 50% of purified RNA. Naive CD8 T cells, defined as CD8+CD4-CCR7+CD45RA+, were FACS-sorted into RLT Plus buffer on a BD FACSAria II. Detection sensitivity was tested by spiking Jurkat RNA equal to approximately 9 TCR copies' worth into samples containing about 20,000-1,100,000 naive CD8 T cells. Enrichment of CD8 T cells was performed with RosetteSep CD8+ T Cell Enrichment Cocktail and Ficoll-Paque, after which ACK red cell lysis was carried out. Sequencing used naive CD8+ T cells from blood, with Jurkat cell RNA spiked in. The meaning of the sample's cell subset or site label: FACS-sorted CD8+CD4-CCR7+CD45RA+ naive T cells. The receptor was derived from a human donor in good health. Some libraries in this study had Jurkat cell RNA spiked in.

The CDR3 region reads CASSAGTAEAFF. The base sequence is TGCGCCAGCAGCGCCGGGACAGCTGAAGCTTTCTTT. The chain was built from TRBV5-1 and TRBJ1-1; TRBD1 matches 7 bases in the middle. Taken from the germline V gene, the CDR1 and CDR2 loops are SGHRS and YFSETQ. V loses 4 bases at its end and J loses 6 bases; junction bases beyond the gene matches: 3. The CDR3 numbers 12 residues from cysteine through phenylalanine. The entry retains the CDR3 DNA only, 36 bases that are in frame from base 1.